Presented here are 28 T cell receptor beta chains from one specimen sequenced in a study of CD8 T cells in ankylosing spondylitis. TCRdb redid the calling of the 5' RACE reads with MiXCR, one entry per CDR3 protein. The table has 250,000 or so distinct CDR3 sequences, 15% to 20% seen once. The sample comprised blood, either unsorted or a sorted T cell fraction (not recorded which). These receptors all stem from a male donor with ankylosing spondylitis or in good health (not recorded which).

In nucleotides, the CDR3 is TGTGCCAGCAGCTTAGGGTGGGTGGGAACAGATACGCAGTATTTT. Translated, it gives CASSLGWVGTDTQYF. The genes are TRBV7-6 and TRBJ2-3; D remains ambiguous. The CDR3 extends over 15 amino acids. Trimming removed 1 base at V and 3 bases at J, with 11 bases between. Per the germline V gene, CDR1 is SGHVS and CDR2 is FNYEAQ. Supplemented by reference TRBV7-6 and TRBJ2-3, the full variable domain reads GAGVSQSPRYKVTKRGQDVALRCDPISGHVSLYWYRQALGQGPEFLTYFNYEAQQDKSGLPNDRFSAERPEGSISTLTIQRTEQRDSAMYRCASSLGWVGTDTQYFGPGTRLTVL.

Comments on this clonotype: This sequence may be a read error, since a much larger clone differs from it by one base. The V and J genes are TRBV29-1 and TRBJ2-1; possible D gene TRBD1, 6 bases. There are 12 residues in the CDR3. From germline, CDR1 is SQVTM and CDR2 ANQGSEA. V was shortened by 7 bases and J by 8 bases, with 15 bases between the two germline ends. Written as DNA, the CDR3 is TGCAGCGCGTCTCAGGGGTACGATGAGCAGTTCTTC. Its protein product is CSASQGYDEQFF.

The chain recombines TRBV7-9 with TRBJ2-3, with 16 nucleotides matching TRBD2. With 2 bases clipped from V and 5 bases from J, the junction kept 4 bases outside the gene matches. The germline gives CDR1 SEHNR, CDR2 FQNEAQ (reference sequence). The CDR3 consists of 17 residues. Here the CDR3 reads CASSLLGLAGGQDTQYF. DNA of the CDR3: TGTGCCAGCAGCTTACTGGGACTAGCGGGAGGGCAAGATACGCAGTATTTT.

On this clonotype: The germline gene is not matched at one end of the junction; a read error may be the cause. The V gene is TRBV7-9, the J gene TRBJ2-1; no clear D. The CDR3 covers 11 residues. Germline loops: CDR1 SEHNR, CDR2 FQNEAQ (reference sequence). CDR3 protein: CASSGLPNEQF. The CDR3 DNA sequence: TGTGCCAGCAGCGGATTACCCAATGAGCAGTTC.

The sample holds many counts of this clonotype. The chain combines TRBV7-9 with TRBJ1-5, with D possibly matching TRBD1 (5 bases). This CDR3 is built from 14 residues. CDR1 SEHNR and CDR2 FQNEAQ come from the germline V gene (reference sequence). V was cut by 7 bases and J by 0 bases, with 10 bases left in between. This chain's CDR3 is CASTSGYSNQPQHF. The CDR3 nucleotides are TGTGCCAGCACCTCAGGGTATAGCAATCAGCCCCAGCATTTT.

This chain links TRBV4-3 with TRBJ2-3, with D hard to call. Trimming took off 0 bases at V and 1 base at J, with 8 bases between the two ends. The CDR3 is 15 amino acids. Germline V gives CDR1 LGHNA, CDR2 YSLEER. The CDR3 bases are TGCGCCAGCAGCCAAGACTCGGTTGGCACAGATACGCAGTATTTT. Protein product: CASSQDSVGTDTQYF.

The chain carries TRBV11-1 and TRBJ2-1, with 13 bases identical to TRBD2. Looked up from germline, CDR1 is SGHAT and CDR2 is FQDESV (reference sequence). The CDR3 spans 16 residues. V lost 3 bases and J lost 9; bases outside the gene matches: 8. DNA of the CDR3: TGTGCCAGCAGCTTGGGCCCGACTAGCGGGAGGACTGAGCAGTTCTTC. Encoded protein: CASSLGPTSGRTEQFF.

This clonotype was observed once. The V gene is TRBV20-1, the J gene TRBJ2-7, with TRBD2 as a possible D gene (7 bases). The CDR3 covers 18 residues. Germline V CDR1 and CDR2: DFQATT, SNEGSKA (reference sequence). V shed 3 bases and J shed 2 bases, with 26 bases lying between them. CDR3 bases: TGCAGTGCTAGGACTTCTACCTTAGGGGGGAGGGAACCCTACGAGCAGTACTTC. Amino acids: CSARTSTLGGREPYEQYF.

CDR3 sequence: CSAEDEFTYEQYF. CDR3 in DNA: TGCAGTGCCGAAGACGAGTTCACCTACGAGCAGTACTTC. V usage is TRBV20-1 and J usage is TRBJ2-7, with unresolved D. The germline V and J ends were trimmed by 6 bases and 2 bases, with 14 bases remaining between them. The CDR3 spans 13 residues. Per germline, CDR1 DFQATT and CDR2 SNEGSKA (reference sequence).

The chain links TRBV29-1 to TRBJ2-7; 12 bases align to TRBD1. Germline lookup yields CDR1 SQVTM and CDR2 ANQGSEA. The CDR3 totals 13 residues. V dropped 6 bases and J dropped 5; count of bases not matched to a gene: 5. CDR3 coding DNA: TGCAGCGTGGGGGGGACAGGGGGCCACGAGCAGTACTTC. This encodes CSVGGTGGHEQYF.

The chain links TRBV24-1 to TRBJ2-5, with D possibly matching TRBD1 (6 bases). The CDR3 loop spans 13 amino acids. Germline assignment: CDR1 KGHDR and CDR2 SFDVKD. V was trimmed by 7 bases and J by 5 bases, leaving 13 bases between them. The CDR3: CATRPTGSETQYF. The CDR3 bases are TGTGCCACCAGACCCACAGGGAGCGAGACCCAGTACTTC.

This clonotype was counted only a few times. The chain has TRBV27 and TRBJ2-1; unclear D gene. In germline, CDR1 is MNHEY, CDR2 SMNVEV (reference sequence). V was trimmed by 5 bases and J by 9 bases, leaving 11 bases between them. The CDR3 extends over 12 amino acids. This CDR3 reads CASSKGLFEQFF. The DNA for the CDR3 is TGTGCCAGCAGTAAAGGTCTTTTTGAGCAGTTCTTC.

This clonotype was seen a few times. The genes are TRBV11-2 and TRBJ2-7; D not certain. Trimming shortened V by 5 bases and J by 4 bases, and 9 bases separated the two germline ends. CDR1 is SGHAT and CDR2 is FQNNGV in the germline V gene. The CDR3 extends over 12 amino acids. The CDR3 bases are TGTGCCAGCAGCAAGACCGAATACGAGCAGTACTTC. It specifies CASSKTEYEQYF.

This clonotype is a singleton in its sample. This chain links TRBV15 with TRBJ2-5; TRBD2 agrees at 7 bases. Looked up from germline, CDR1 is LNHNV and CDR2 is YYDKDF (reference sequence). V shed 1 base and J 5 bases; nucleotides not matched to a gene: 25. This CDR3 has 21 residues. CDR3 coding DNA: TGTGCCACCAGCAGAGTCGCAGCGGGGCTAGCGCCAGAGTGGGGGTTGGAGACCCAGTACTTC. Protein sequence: CATSRVAAGLAPEWGLETQYF.

The V and J genes are TRBV20-1 and TRBJ2-7; TRBD2 is a possible D gene (6 bases). Between the trimmed V and J ends, which lost 0 bases and 3 bases, there was a span of 12 bases. The CDR3 length is 14 residues. Germline CDR1 DFQATT, CDR2 SNEGSKA (reference sequence). The CDR3 sequence is CSARDRVSGYEQYF. The CDR3 DNA reads TGCAGTGCTAGAGATCGGGTTAGCGGCTACGAGCAGTACTTC.

The V and J genes are TRBV4-3 and TRBJ2-6, with D perhaps given as TRBD1 or TRBD2 (8 bases each). The germline V gene encodes CDR1 LGHNA and CDR2 YSLEER. V was clipped by 8 bases and J by 2 bases, with 13 bases between them. CDR3 size: 15 residues. CDR3 coding DNA: TGCGCCAGCGGACAGGGACTAGCTGGGGCCAACGTCCTGACTTTC. It is translated as CASGQGLAGANVLTF.

The sample holds many counts of this clonotype. This rearrangement joins TRBV5-1 to TRBJ2-7; D possibly corresponds to TRBD1 (6 bases). CDR1 SGHRS and CDR2 YFSETQ come from the germline V gene. V lost 1 base, J lost 2 bases, and 13 bases lay in between. The CDR3 is made up of 15 amino acids. The CDR3 here is CASSLSPDRTYEQYF. The CDR3 bases are TGCGCCAGCAGCTTGAGCCCAGACAGGACCTACGAGCAGTACTTC.

The chain couples TRBV7-9 to TRBJ2-2, with 9 bases fitting TRBD1. Losses at the gene ends were 6 bases for V and 1 base for J; bases not matched to a gene: 6. Germline V gene lookup returns CDR1 SEHNR and CDR2 FQNEAQ (reference sequence). CDR3 size: 16 residues. CDR3 sequence: CASSPGTGLNTGELFF. The CDR3 bases are TGTGCCAGCAGTCCCGGGACAGGGTTGAACACCGGGGAGCTGTTTTTT. Full variable domain (remainder filled in from reference TRBV7-9 and TRBJ2-2): DTGVSQNPRHKITKRGQNVTFRCDPISEHNRLYWYRQTLGQGPEFLTYFQNEAQLEKSRLLSDRFSAERPKGSFSTLEIQRTEQGDSAMYLCASSPGTGLNTGELFFGEGSRLTVL.

This clonotype was found a few times. This chain uses TRBV5-5 with TRBJ2-1; D not certain. Germline CDR1 is SGHKS and CDR2 is YYEKEE (reference sequence). The V end was cut by 5 bases, the J end by 0 bases, with 12 bases between. The CDR3 covers 15 residues. The CDR3 DNA sequence: TGTGCCAGCAGTGATACGCCGAGCTCCTACAATGAGCAGTTCTTC. Its protein product is CASSDTPSSYNEQFF.

This clonotype was observed a few times. The rearrangement uses TRBV20-1 and TRBJ2-7, with D perhaps TRBD1 or TRBD2 (5 bases each). Germline CDR1 DFQATT, CDR2 SNEGSKA (reference sequence). CDR3 length: 13 residues. Trimming took off 3 bases at V and 0 bases at J, with 9 bases between the two ends. DNA for the CDR3: TGCAGTGCTAGTCAGGGACCCTCCTACGAGCAGTACTTC. Encoded protein: CSASQGPSYEQYF.

J is TRBJ2-7 and V is TRBV12-3 or TRBV12-4; 10 bases are shared with TRBD1. V shed 6 bases, J shed 3 bases, and the junction held 8 bases outside the gene matches. The CDR3 has 15 residues. CDR3 residues: CASSPSGTGDYEQYF. CDR3 DNA sequence: TGTGCCAGCAGCCCGTCCGGGACAGGGGACTACGAGCAGTACTTC.

This clonotype was seen repeatedly, ten times or more. The V gene is TRBV20-1, the J gene TRBJ2-1; possible D gene TRBD2, 5 bases. V lost 4 bases to trimming and J lost 10 bases, with 11 bases between them. In germline, CDR1 is DFQATT, CDR2 SNEGSKA (reference sequence). The CDR3 runs to 11 residues. CDR3 DNA sequence: TGCAGTGCTAATTTACAGCGGGAGCAGTTCTTC. Translating gives CSANLQREQFF.

This clonotype was seen only a few times. The chain couples TRBV19 to TRBJ1-1, with D unresolved. With 0 bases removed from V and 3 bases from J, the gap between germline ends came to 11 bases. This CDR3 is 15 amino acids long. Germline CDR1 LNHDA, CDR2 SQIVND (reference sequence). The CDR3: CASSIDEGRDTEAFF. The CDR3 DNA reads TGTGCCAGTAGTATAGACGAAGGGAGAGACACTGAAGCTTTCTTT.

This clonotype showed up just a few times. The chain has TRBV28 and TRBJ2-1; D may be TRBD2 (6 bases). Germline V lookup: CDR1 MDHEN, CDR2 SYDVKM. CDR3 length: 16 residues. V lost 1 base, J lost 0 bases, and 10 bases lay in between. The CDR3 here is CASSLSLATSYNEQFF. The CDR3 bases are TGTGCCAGCAGTTTATCCCTAGCGACCTCCTACAATGAGCAGTTCTTC.

This clonotype was found a few times. The J gene is TRBJ2-7, the V gene TRBV2, with D unresolved. Germline values: CDR1 SNHLY, CDR2 FYNNEI. The CDR3 sequence is 15 residues long. V was shortened by 2 bases and J by 1 base, with 12 bases between the two germline ends. CDR3 coding DNA: TGTGCCAGCAGTGAATACGTGACAAGTTCCTACGAGCAGTACTTC. Protein product: CASSEYVTSSYEQYF.

The chain carries TRBV5-1 and TRBJ2-3; possibly TRBD1 or TRBD2 for D (5 bases each). Germline assignment: CDR1 SGHRS and CDR2 YFSETQ. The CDR3 spans 19 residues. The V end lost 4 bases, the J end lost 0 bases, and 24 bases lay between the germline ends. CDR3 DNA sequence: TGCGCCAGCAGCCCCCTCCGGGACCAAGTCCCGAAGAGCACAGATACGCAGTATTTT. This gives the protein CASSPLRDQVPKSTDTQYF.

The rearrangement joins TRBV24-1 to TRBJ2-5, with a tentative D call TRBD2 (6 bases). The germline V and J ends were trimmed by 9 bases and 3 bases, with 19 bases remaining between them. This CDR3 contains 15 residues. Germline CDR1 KGHDR, CDR2 SFDVKD. CDR3 nucleotide sequence: TGTGCCACCGAGGGGAGCGGCGGGGTGAAAGAGACCCAGTACTTC. Translating it yields CATEGSGGVKETQYF.

Details on this clonotype: The junction departs from germline at one end; a sequencing error may be responsible. The chain combines TRBV29-1 with TRBJ1-6; tentative D call: TRBD1 (6 bases). The CDR3 is 15 amino acids. Germline V lookup: CDR1 SQVTM, CDR2 ANQGSEA. This CDR3 reads CSVRGEGERNSPLHF. Here the CDR3 DNA reads TGTAGCGTCAGGGGCGAGGGGGAACGGAATTCACCCCTCCACTTT.